This T cell receptor (beta chain) originates from a study of T-cell reconstitution after alpha-beta-depleted transplantation in children. Study-wide findings and caveats: Expanded graft clones numbering several hundred reportedly gave rise to alpha-beta T cells about two months after transplant. A year had passed since transplant, and T-cell counts and diversity by then came mostly from newly produced T cells. Certain patients had high TCRbeta diversity at day 60, and it came from recipient T cells and thymic progenitors that survived.

This clonotype appeared many times. Its antigen is undetermined. For TCRbeta, the library was prepared with unique molecular identifiers. TCRdb reanalysed the PCR reads using MiXCR and keeps one entry per CDR3 protein. Of about 4,700 distinct CDR3 sequences listed, 6.5% to 8% are singletons. This sequence was found in a boy in the first two years of life who had a stem cell transplant for SCID, so the T cells may come from the graft donor. The input for sequencing was PBMCs, mostly from graft donor cells, taken 60 days after TCRalphabeta/CD19-depleted stem cell transplant.

CDR3 coding DNA: TGTGCCAGCAGCTTAGAGTTAGGACAGTCGCGGTCGAAGGGAACTGAAGCTTTCTTT. This sequence encodes CASSLELGQSRSKGTEAFF. The V and J genes are TRBV7-9 and TRBJ1-1, with D perhaps TRBD1 (6 bases). Between the trimmed V and J ends, which lost 1 base and 5 bases, there was a span of 26 bases. Germline V gives CDR1 SEHNR, CDR2 FQNEAQ (reference sequence). The CDR3 is 19 residues long.